This T cell receptor beta chain derives from a study of blood T cell repertoires in COVID-19. Study-level background: Donors in the United States, Italy and Spain gave samples during acute or convalescent COVID-19. T cells, B-cell-depleted T cells, or PBMCs provided the cDNA or gDNA that served as material.

There are 16 residues in the CDR3. CDR1 and CDR2 from the germline V gene are SGHKS and YYEKEE (reference sequence). Under the authors' procedure: Estimation of nucleated cell counts relied on the amplification of reference gene primers. The protocol was immunoSEQ multiplex PCR, while the TCRdb copy is restricted to in-frame clones and leaves out a portion. That table supplies the V and J calls and clone size; D and trimming were determined from the DNA. The sample lists around 45,000 clones, 80% to 90% occurring once. As concerns this clone: At one end the junction does not follow the germline gene, possibly because of a read error.

This chain joins TRBV5-5 and TRBJ1-2; TRBD1 might be the D (6 bases). The clonotype originates from a man of 80 years or more with acute or convalescent COVID-19. Sequenced input: peripheral blood. In nucleotides, the CDR3 is TGTGCCAGCAGCTTGGACGGGACAAATTGGCCCTATGGCCACACCTTC. Translation: CASSLDGTNWPYGHTF.